These T cell receptor beta chains were read from a single sample in a study of T cells in Graves' hyperthyroidism and ophthalmopathy. TCRdb re-called the multiplex PCR reads with MiXCR, one entry per CDR3 protein. Of 250,000 to 300,000 distinct CDR3 sequences listed, about 14% are singletons. Material: blood. Every receptor here comes from a woman in her 30s with Graves' hyperthyroidism that later progressed to Graves' ophthalmopathy. Each CDR3 is given with its conserved first and last residue. D genes are given only for firm matches. Not every row has a clone size; where given, it reads once, few, many or a size class.

clone_size: many
d_call: TRBD2
v_call: TRBV7-6
j_call: TRBJ2-3
cdr3_aa: CASSLGLAGASYTDTQYF
cdr3_nt: TGTGCCAGCAGCTTAGGTCTAGCGGGAGCTTCCTACACAGATACGCAGTATTTT

clone_size: many
d_call: NA
v_call: TRBV7-2
j_call: TRBJ2-4
cdr3_aa: CASSLEGNIQYF
cdr3_nt: TGTGCCAGCAGCTTAGAAGGGAACATTCAGTACTTC

clone_size: many
d_call: TRBD1
v_call: TRBV29-1
j_call: TRBJ1-1
cdr3_aa: CSVGTGPNTEAFF
cdr3_nt: TGCAGCGTGGGGACAGGCCCGAACACTGAAGCTTTCTTT

clone_size: NA
d_call: NA
v_call: TRBV7-8
j_call: TRBJ1-5
cdr3_aa: CASSPLIPDGNQPQHF
cdr3_nt: TGTGCCAGCAGCCCCCTCATTCCAGACGGGAATCAGCCCCAGCATTTT

clone_size: few
d_call: NA
v_call: TRBV20-1
j_call: TRBJ2-1
cdr3_aa: CSANRVNNEQFF
cdr3_nt: TGCAGTGCTAATAGGGTAAACAATGAGCAGTTCTTC

clone_size: many
d_call: NA
v_call: TRBV6-2/TRBV6-3
j_call: TRBJ2-1
cdr3_aa: CASSPLTGNEQFF
cdr3_nt: TGTGCCAGCAGCCCCCTAACAGGCAATGAGCAGTTCTTC

clone_size: many
d_call: NA
v_call: TRBV2
j_call: TRBJ1-1
cdr3_aa: CASSQLPLTEAFF
cdr3_nt: TGTGCCAGCAGCCAACTCCCCCTGACTGAAGCTTTCTTT

clone_size: many
d_call: TRBD1
v_call: TRBV7-9
j_call: TRBJ2-3
cdr3_aa: CASSLEGQNTDTQYF
cdr3_nt: TGTGCCAGCAGCTTAGAGGGACAGAACACAGATACGCAGTATTTT

clone_size: many
d_call: NA
v_call: TRBV6-2/TRBV6-3
j_call: TRBJ2-5
cdr3_aa: CASSGDNQETQYF
cdr3_nt: TGTGCCAGCAGCGGGGACAACCAAGAGACCCAGTACTTC

clone_size: few
d_call: NA
v_call: TRBV4-3
j_call: TRBJ1-1
cdr3_aa: CASSQDFSRLNTEAFF
cdr3_nt: TGCGCCAGCAGCCAAGATTTCAGCAGGTTGAACACTGAAGCTTTCTTT

clone_size: many
d_call: NA
v_call: TRBV27
j_call: TRBJ2-7
cdr3_aa: CASSPLGEFYEQYF
cdr3_nt: TGTGCCAGCAGTCCCCTGGGGGAGTTCTACGAGCAGTACTTC

clone_size: many
d_call: NA
v_call: TRBV6-1
j_call: TRBJ1-5
cdr3_aa: CASSRRQESTPQHF
cdr3_nt: TGTGCCAGCAGTCGACGACAGGAAAGTACGCCCCAGCATTTT

clone_size: many
d_call: TRBD2
v_call: TRBV28
j_call: TRBJ2-2
cdr3_aa: CASTPRLAENTGELFF
cdr3_nt: TGTGCCAGCACTCCCCGACTAGCGGAGAACACCGGGGAGCTGTTTTTT

clone_size: few
d_call: NA
v_call: TRBV28
j_call: TRBJ2-7
cdr3_aa: CTSTYQGSTYEQYF
cdr3_nt: TGTACCAGCACTTACCAGGGATCCACCTACGAGCAGTACTTC

clone_size: many
d_call: TRBD1
v_call: TRBV7-2
j_call: TRBJ1-2
cdr3_aa: CASSFGTAVYGYTF
cdr3_nt: TGTGCCAGCAGCTTCGGGACAGCGGTCTATGGCTACACCTTC

clone_size: many
d_call: TRBD2
v_call: TRBV2
j_call: TRBJ2-1
cdr3_aa: CASSEDALAGGGNEQFF
cdr3_nt: TGTGCCAGCAGTGAAGATGCCCTAGCGGGAGGTGGCAATGAGCAGTTCTTC

clone_size: many
d_call: TRBD1
v_call: TRBV30
j_call: TRBJ2-7
cdr3_aa: CAWSGDREGYEQYF
cdr3_nt: TGTGCCTGGAGTGGGGACAGGGAGGGCTACGAGCAGTACTTC

clone_size: NA
d_call: NA
v_call: TRBV6-9
j_call: TRBJ1-1
cdr3_aa: CASREQGNTEAFF
cdr3_nt: TGTGCCAGCCGGGAACAGGGGAACACTGAAGCTTTCTTT

clone_size: many
d_call: NA
v_call: TRBV5-5
j_call: TRBJ2-3
cdr3_aa: CASSFSGAGTDTQYF
cdr3_nt: TGTGCCAGCAGCTTTAGCGGTGCGGGCACAGATACGCAGTATTTT

clone_size: many
d_call: TRBD2
v_call: TRBV6-1
j_call: TRBJ2-1
cdr3_aa: CASRKDLAGGPNEQFF
cdr3_nt: TGTGCCAGCAGAAAAGACCTAGCGGGAGGGCCCAATGAGCAGTTCTTC

clone_size: many
d_call: TRBD2
v_call: TRBV5-1
j_call: TRBJ2-1
cdr3_aa: CASSGSGRAVNEQFF
cdr3_nt: TGCGCCAGCAGCGGTAGCGGGAGGGCCGTAAATGAGCAGTTCTTC

clone_size: NA
d_call: NA
v_call: TRBV11-2
j_call: TRBJ1-5
cdr3_aa: CASSLDLTGNQPQHF
cdr3_nt: TGTGCCAGCAGCTTAGATCTCACCGGCAATCAGCCCCAGCATTTT

clone_size: NA
d_call: NA
v_call: TRBV6-1
j_call: TRBJ2-1
cdr3_aa: CASSHLDEQFF
cdr3_nt: TGTGCCAGCTCCCACCTAGATGAGCAGTTCTTC

clone_size: NA
d_call: NA
v_call: TRBV24-1
j_call: TRBJ2-3
cdr3_aa: CATSDLFPPGGTDTQYF
cdr3_nt: TGTGCCACCAGTGATTTGTTCCCCCCGGGGGGCACAGATACGCAGTATTTT

clone_size: many
d_call: TRBD2
v_call: TRBV27
j_call: TRBJ2-3
cdr3_aa: CASSLAWASGTTDTQYF
cdr3_nt: TGTGCCAGCAGCCTAGCCTGGGCTAGCGGAACCACAGATACGCAGTATTTT

clone_size: NA
d_call: NA
v_call: TRBV7-9
j_call: TRBJ1-2
cdr3_aa: CASSSSQFDGYTF
cdr3_nt: TGTGCCAGCAGCTCGAGCCAGTTCGATGGCTACACCTTC

clone_size: many
d_call: NA
v_call: TRBV7-2
j_call: TRBJ1-4
cdr3_aa: CASSLQTGLNEKLFF
cdr3_nt: TGTGCCAGCAGTCTGCAGACAGGACTTAATGAAAAACTGTTTTTT

clone_size: NA
d_call: NA
v_call: TRBV28
j_call: TRBJ2-5
cdr3_aa: CASSFEGPIAAQYF
cdr3_nt: TGTGCCAGCAGCTTTGAGGGGCCAATTGCGGCCCAGTACTTC

clone_size: many
d_call: NA
v_call: TRBV11-2
j_call: TRBJ2-5
cdr3_aa: CASSPPLGPGETQYF
cdr3_nt: TGTGCCAGCAGCCCGCCCCTGGGGCCAGGGGAGACCCAGTACTTC

clone_size: many
d_call: TRBD2
v_call: TRBV28
j_call: TRBJ2-7
cdr3_aa: CASSASRTSARSSYEQYF
cdr3_nt: TGTGCCAGCAGCGCCAGTCGGACTAGCGCACGCTCTTCCTACGAGCAGTACTTC

clone_size: many
d_call: NA
v_call: TRBV3-1
j_call: TRBJ2-1
cdr3_aa: CASSQAVGSGNEQFF
cdr3_nt: TGTGCCAGCAGCCAAGCCGTGGGCTCGGGTAATGAGCAGTTCTTC

clone_size: many
d_call: NA
v_call: TRBV6-1
j_call: TRBJ2-5
cdr3_aa: CASSYPERQSPETQYF
cdr3_nt: TGTGCCAGCAGTTACCCAGAAAGACAATCCCCAGAGACCCAGTACTTC

clone_size: NA
d_call: NA
v_call: TRBV24-1
j_call: TRBJ2-7
cdr3_aa: CATSDGSLPYEQYF
cdr3_nt: TGTGCCACCAGTGATGGTTCGTTACCCTACGAGCAGTACTTC

clone_size: many
d_call: NA
v_call: TRBV7-2
j_call: TRBJ2-3
cdr3_aa: CASSLNSPGLSTDTQYF
cdr3_nt: TGTGCCAGCAGCTTAAATTCGCCGGGCCTTAGCACAGATACGCAGTATTTT

clone_size: many
d_call: NA
v_call: TRBV18
j_call: TRBJ2-7
cdr3_aa: CASSLTGPAYEQYF
cdr3_nt: TGTGCCAGCTCACTGACCGGGCCAGCCTACGAGCAGTACTTC

clone_size: few
d_call: NA
v_call: TRBV5-6
j_call: TRBJ1-5
cdr3_aa: CASSLGQGHQPQHF
cdr3_nt: TGTGCCAGCAGCCTGGGGCAGGGGCATCAGCCCCAGCATTTT

clone_size: many
d_call: NA
v_call: TRBV11-2
j_call: TRBJ2-7
cdr3_aa: CASSLEWDEQYF
cdr3_nt: TGTGCCAGCAGCTTAGAATGGGACGAGCAGTACTTC

clone_size: few
d_call: TRBD1
v_call: TRBV5-5
j_call: TRBJ1-2
cdr3_aa: CASSFLQGSDGYTF
cdr3_nt: TGTGCCAGCAGCTTCCTACAGGGGAGTGATGGCTACACCTTC

clone_size: many
d_call: TRBD2
v_call: TRBV7-8
j_call: TRBJ2-1
cdr3_aa: CASSLAKPITSGRPYNEQFF
cdr3_nt: TGTGCCAGCAGCTTAGCAAAGCCGATTACTAGCGGGAGACCCTACAATGAGCAGTTCTTC

clone_size: NA
d_call: TRBD1
v_call: TRBV10-3
j_call: TRBJ1-2
cdr3_aa: CAISESRGQGSGYTF
cdr3_nt: TGTGCCATCAGTGAGTCGAGGGGACAGGGCTCTGGCTACACCTTC

clone_size: many
d_call: TRBD1
v_call: TRBV27
j_call: TRBJ1-2
cdr3_aa: CASSFKRGGTANYGYTF
cdr3_nt: TGTGCCAGCAGTTTTAAAAGGGGGGGGACAGCTAACTATGGCTACACCTTC

clone_size: many
d_call: TRBD2
v_call: TRBV6-1
j_call: TRBJ2-7
cdr3_aa: CASSDLAGVAYEQYF
cdr3_nt: TGTGCCAGCAGTGATTTAGCGGGAGTGGCCTACGAGCAGTACTTC

clone_size: few
d_call: TRBD2
v_call: TRBV6-1
j_call: TRBJ2-2
cdr3_aa: CASSLAGGPNTGELFF
cdr3_nt: TGTGCCAGCAGCCTAGCGGGAGGGCCTAACACCGGGGAGCTGTTTTTT

clone_size: many
d_call: TRBD1
v_call: TRBV28
j_call: TRBJ1-5
cdr3_aa: CASSPLMTGRNQPQHF
cdr3_nt: TGTGCCAGCAGCCCGTTAATGACAGGGCGCAATCAGCCCCAGCATTTT

clone_size: many
d_call: NA
v_call: TRBV10-1
j_call: TRBJ1-1
cdr3_aa: CASSGGWTNRGTEAFF
cdr3_nt: TGCGCCAGCAGTGGGGGATGGACCAATCGGGGCACTGAAGCTTTCTTT

clone_size: many
d_call: NA
v_call: TRBV20-1
j_call: TRBJ1-2
cdr3_aa: CSARKERGYTF
cdr3_nt: TGCAGTGCTAGAAAGGAGCGGGGCTACACCTTC

clone_size: many
d_call: NA
v_call: TRBV12-3/TRBV12-4
j_call: TRBJ2-1
cdr3_aa: CASSSNDLREQFF
cdr3_nt: TGTGCCAGCAGTTCCAACGACCTGCGGGAGCAGTTCTTC

clone_size: many
d_call: TRBD2
v_call: TRBV7-9
j_call: TRBJ2-3
cdr3_aa: CASSPGGLAGADTQYF
cdr3_nt: TGTGCCAGCAGCCCCGGGGGACTAGCGGGAGCAGATACGCAGTATTTT

clone_size: many
d_call: NA
v_call: TRBV12-3/TRBV12-4
j_call: TRBJ2-7
cdr3_aa: CASRQSYEQYF
cdr3_nt: TGTGCCAGCAGGCAATCTTACGAGCAGTACTTC

clone_size: many
d_call: NA
v_call: TRBV28
j_call: TRBJ1-1
cdr3_aa: CASSLSNTEAFF
cdr3_nt: TGTGCCAGCAGTTTATCTAACACTGAAGCTTTCTTT

clone_size: NA
d_call: NA
v_call: TRBV6-5
j_call: TRBJ1-1
cdr3_aa: CASSYSGQTNTEAFF
cdr3_nt: TGTGCCAGCAGTTACTCCGGACAAACGAACACTGAAGCTTTCTTT

clone_size: NA
d_call: NA
v_call: TRBV28
j_call: TRBJ2-7
cdr3_aa: CASSQEGHPGEQYF
cdr3_nt: TGTGCCAGCAGCCAAGAAGGGCATCCAGGGGAGCAGTACTTC

clone_size: many
d_call: TRBD1
v_call: TRBV12-3/TRBV12-4
j_call: TRBJ2-5
cdr3_aa: CASSFGQGAETQYF
cdr3_nt: TGTGCCAGCAGTTTCGGACAGGGGGCAGAGACCCAGTACTTC

clone_size: many
d_call: TRBD1
v_call: TRBV30
j_call: TRBJ1-1
cdr3_aa: CAWSVGTASGEAFF
cdr3_nt: TGTGCCTGGAGTGTAGGGACAGCCTCTGGGGAGGCTTTCTTT

clone_size: NA
d_call: TRBD2
v_call: TRBV6-5
j_call: TRBJ2-1
cdr3_aa: CASSYGGGRALRREQFF
cdr3_nt: TGTGCCAGCAGTTACGGAGGCGGGAGGGCCTTACGACGCGAGCAGTTCTTC